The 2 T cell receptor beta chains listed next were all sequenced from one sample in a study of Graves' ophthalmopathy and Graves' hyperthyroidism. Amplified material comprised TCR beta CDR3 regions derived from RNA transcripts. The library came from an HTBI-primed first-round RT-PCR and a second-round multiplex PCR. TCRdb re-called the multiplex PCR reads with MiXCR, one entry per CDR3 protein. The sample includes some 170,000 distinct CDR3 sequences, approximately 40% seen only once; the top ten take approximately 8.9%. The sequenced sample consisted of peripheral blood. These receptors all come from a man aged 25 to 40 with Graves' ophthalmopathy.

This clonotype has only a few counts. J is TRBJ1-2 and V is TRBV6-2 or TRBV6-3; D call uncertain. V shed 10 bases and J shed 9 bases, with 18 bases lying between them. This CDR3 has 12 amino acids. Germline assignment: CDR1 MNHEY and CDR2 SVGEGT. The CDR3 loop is CATVRLGIRYTF. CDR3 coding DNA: TGTGCCACCGTCCGTTTGGGTATCCGCTACACCTTC.

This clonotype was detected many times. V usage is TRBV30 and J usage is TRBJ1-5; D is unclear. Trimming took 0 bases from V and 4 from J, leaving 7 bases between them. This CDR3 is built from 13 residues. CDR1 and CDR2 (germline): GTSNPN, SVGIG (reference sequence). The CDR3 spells CAWSVQENQPQHF. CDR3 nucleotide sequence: TGTGCCTGGAGTGTACAAGAGAATCAGCCCCAGCATTTT.